Below are 5 T cell receptor beta chains sequenced from a single sample in a study of blood T cell repertoires in COVID-19. Measured with immunoSEQ multiplex PCR; TCRdb has only the in-frame clones, and not every one. Here the sample spans 60,000 to 70,000 clones, 70% to 90% being singletons. Sequences were obtained from PBMCs or T cells enriched from blood (not recorded which). The receptor set was obtained from a woman aged 40 to 49 who had recovered from COVID-19.

J is TRBJ2-3 and V is TRBV5-4, with D uncertain. From germline, CDR1 is SGHNT and CDR2 YYREEE (reference sequence). Trimming took 4 bases from V and 3 from J, leaving 6 bases between them. This CDR3 spans 12 amino acids. The CDR3 nucleotides read TGTGCCAGCAGCCCCGGGACAGATACGCAGTATTTT. As protein: CASSPGTDTQYF.

The rearrangement joins TRBV7-2 to TRBJ2-7; 9 bases agree with TRBD2. CDR1 and CDR2 (germline): SGHTA, FQGNSA. The CDR3 covers 15 residues. V was clipped by 1 base and J by 5 bases; unmatched bases: 6. The CDR3 nucleotides read TGTGCCAGCAGCTTAGTTACCGGGACTAGCCACGAGCAGTACTTC. Protein sequence: CASSLVTGTSHEQYF.

The chain recombines TRBV6-5 with TRBJ1-2, with TRBD1 identical over 9 bases. The ends lost 10 bases at V and 5 bases at J; junction bases unmatched: 5. CDR1 and CDR2 (germline): MNHEY, SVGAGI. The CDR3 covers 12 residues. CDR3 DNA: TGTGCCATGACACAGGGGGCATATGGCTACACCTTC. Encoded protein: CAMTQGAYGYTF.

This clone was seen once. The chain is built from TRBV19 and TRBJ2-7; weak D call: TRBD1 (6 bases). Per germline, CDR1 LNHDA and CDR2 SQIVND (reference sequence). The CDR3 runs 12 residues. Trimming cost V 5 bases and J 6 bases, with 11 bases left between them. In nucleotides, the CDR3 is TGTGCCAGTAGTGACGGGACACCCGAGCAGTACTTC. Translating it yields CASSDGTPEQYF.

This chain connects TRBV3-1 (or the pseudogene TRBV3-2) to TRBJ2-3; 7 nucleotides agree with TRBD1. Germline CDR1 is LGHDT and CDR2 is YNNKEL (reference sequence). The V segment lost 0 bases and the J segment 2 bases; nucleotides outside the gene matches: 8. This CDR3 spans 17 amino acids. The CDR3 loop reads CASSQEFRGRNTDTQYF. The DNA of the CDR3 is TGTGCCAGCAGCCAAGAGTTTAGGGGGCGCAACACAGATACGCAGTATTTT.